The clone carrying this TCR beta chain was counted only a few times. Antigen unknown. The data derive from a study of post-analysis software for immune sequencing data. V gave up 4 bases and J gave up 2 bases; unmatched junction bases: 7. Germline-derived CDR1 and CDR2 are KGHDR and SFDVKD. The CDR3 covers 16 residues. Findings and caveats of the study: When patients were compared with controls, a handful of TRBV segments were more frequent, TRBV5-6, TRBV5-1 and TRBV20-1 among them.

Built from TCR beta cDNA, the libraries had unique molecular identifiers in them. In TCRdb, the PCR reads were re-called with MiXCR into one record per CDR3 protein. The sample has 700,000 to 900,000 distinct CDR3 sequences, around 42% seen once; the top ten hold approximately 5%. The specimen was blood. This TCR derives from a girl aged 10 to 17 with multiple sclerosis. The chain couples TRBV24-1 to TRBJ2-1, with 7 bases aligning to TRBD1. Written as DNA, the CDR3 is TGTGCCACCAGTGACCCCCGGGACAGAACCTACAATGAGCAGTTCTTC. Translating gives CATSDPRDRTYNEQFF.